The rows below give T cell receptor beta chains drawn from one sample of a study of CD8+ T cells in alopecia areata. Measured with immunoSEQ multiplex PCR; TCRdb has only the in-frame clones, and not every one. The sample shows some 150,000 clones, around 86% of them seen only once. The input for sequencing was CD8+ T cells sorted from blood, taken at week 4, from a patient treated with tofacitinib. The origin of the receptors is a human donor with alopecia areata. CDR3s include the opening cysteine and the closing phenylalanine or tryptophan. Each record gives: clone size, D gene, J gene, V gene, CDR3 DNA, CDR3 protein. D genes are given only for firm matches. A clone size is listed for some rows: how often the clone was seen (once, few, many), or a class if it is expanded.

clone_size: -; d_call: -; j_call: TRBJ2-1; v_call: TRBV27; cdr3_nt: TGTGCCAGCAGTTTATTGGGTGGGCCAAACAATGAGCAGTTCTTC; cdr3_aa: CASSLLGGPNNEQFF
clone_size: -; d_call: -; j_call: TRBJ2-2; v_call: TRBV27; cdr3_nt: TGTGCCAGCATGGGGGGCACCGGGGAGCTGTTTTTT; cdr3_aa: CASMGGTGELFF
clone_size: -; d_call: -; j_call: TRBJ2-1; v_call: TRBV6-5; cdr3_nt: TGTGCCAGCAGTTACTCGGAAGAGCAGTTCTTC; cdr3_aa: CASSYSEEQFF
clone_size: -; d_call: TRBD2; j_call: TRBJ2-5; v_call: TRBV7-9; cdr3_nt: TGTGCCAGCAGCACACTAGCGGGAGTATCTAGAGAGACCCAGTACTTC; cdr3_aa: CASSTLAGVSRETQYF
clone_size: -; d_call: -; j_call: TRBJ1-2; v_call: TRBV9; cdr3_nt: TGTGCCAGCAGCGTAACGACCCCACCATACTATGGCTACACCTTC; cdr3_aa: CASSVTTPPYYGYTF
clone_size: -; d_call: TRBD2; j_call: TRBJ2-3; v_call: TRBV11-2; cdr3_nt: TGTGCCAGCAGCTCGCTAGCGGGAGGCATGACAGATACGCAGTATTTT; cdr3_aa: CASSSLAGGMTDTQYF
clone_size: -; d_call: -; j_call: TRBJ2-1; v_call: TRBV2; cdr3_nt: TGTGCCAGCAGTGCTGGGGGACCCGTCCTGTACAATGAGCAGTTCTTC; cdr3_aa: CASSAGGPVLYNEQFF
clone_size: -; d_call: TRBD2; j_call: TRBJ2-7; v_call: TRBV5-6; cdr3_nt: TGTGCCAGCAGCCCGGAACCTGGCGGGGGGTCCGAGCAGTACTTC; cdr3_aa: CASSPEPGGGSEQYF
clone_size: once; d_call: -; j_call: TRBJ1-1; v_call: TRBV27; cdr3_nt: TGTGCCAGCAGTTTATCGGCGAGACAGGACGAAGCTTTCTTT; cdr3_aa: CASSLSARQDEAFF
clone_size: -; d_call: -; j_call: TRBJ1-6; v_call: TRBV16; cdr3_nt: TGTGCCAGCAGCCAAATCGACAGTTTCCATGATTCACCCCTCCACTTT; cdr3_aa: CASSQIDSFHDSPLHF